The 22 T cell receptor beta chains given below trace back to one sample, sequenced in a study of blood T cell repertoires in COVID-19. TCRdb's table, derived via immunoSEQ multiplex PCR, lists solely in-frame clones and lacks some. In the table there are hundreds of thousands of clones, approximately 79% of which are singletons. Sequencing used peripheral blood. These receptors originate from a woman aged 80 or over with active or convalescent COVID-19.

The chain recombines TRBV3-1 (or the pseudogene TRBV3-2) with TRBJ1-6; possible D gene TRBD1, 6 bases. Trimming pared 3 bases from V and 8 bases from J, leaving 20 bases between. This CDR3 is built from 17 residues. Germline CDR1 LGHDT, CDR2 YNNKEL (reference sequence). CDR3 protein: CASSQGFTGQIYSPLHF. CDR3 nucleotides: TGTGCCAGCAGCCAGGGCTTTACCGGACAGATTTATTCACCCCTCCACTTT.

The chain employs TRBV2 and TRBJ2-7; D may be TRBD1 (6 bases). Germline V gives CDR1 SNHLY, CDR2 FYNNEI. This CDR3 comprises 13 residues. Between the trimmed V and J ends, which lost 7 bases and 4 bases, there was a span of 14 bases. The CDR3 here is CASKRDTNYEQYF. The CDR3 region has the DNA TGTGCCAGCAAACGGGACACTAATTACGAGCAGTACTTC.

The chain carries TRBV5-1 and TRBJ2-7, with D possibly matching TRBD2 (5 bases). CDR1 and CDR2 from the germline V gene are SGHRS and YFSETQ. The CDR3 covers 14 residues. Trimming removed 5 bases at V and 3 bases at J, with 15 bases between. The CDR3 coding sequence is TGCGCCAGCAGTCTCGGAGGACGGAACTACGAGCAGTACTTC. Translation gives CASSLGGRNYEQYF. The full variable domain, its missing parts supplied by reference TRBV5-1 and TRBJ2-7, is KAGVTQTPRYLIKTRGQQVTLSCSPISGHRSVSWYQQTPGQGLQFLFEYFSETQRNKGNFPGRFSGRQFSNSRSEMNVSTLELGDSALYLCASSLGGRNYEQYFGPGTRLTVT.

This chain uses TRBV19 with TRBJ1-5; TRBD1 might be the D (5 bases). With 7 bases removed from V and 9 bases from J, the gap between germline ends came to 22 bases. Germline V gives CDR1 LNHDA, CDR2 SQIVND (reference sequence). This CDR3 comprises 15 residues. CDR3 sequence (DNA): TGTGCCAGTACACTAACCTCGGAGGGGTGGCGGCCCCAGCATTTT. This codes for CASTLTSEGWRPQHF.

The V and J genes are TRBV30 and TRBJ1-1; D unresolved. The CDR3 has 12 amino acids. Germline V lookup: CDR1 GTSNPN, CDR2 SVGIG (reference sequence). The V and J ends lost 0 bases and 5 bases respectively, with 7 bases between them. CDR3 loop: CAWSVLMTEAFF. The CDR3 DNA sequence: TGTGCCTGGAGTGTACTCATGACTGAAGCTTTCTTT.

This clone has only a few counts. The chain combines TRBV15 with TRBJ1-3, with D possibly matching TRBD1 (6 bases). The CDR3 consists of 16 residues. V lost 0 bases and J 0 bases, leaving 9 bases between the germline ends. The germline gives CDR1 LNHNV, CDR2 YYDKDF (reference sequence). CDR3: CATSRENRASGNTIYF. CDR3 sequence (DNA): TGTGCCACCAGCAGAGAGAACAGGGCCTCTGGAAACACCATATATTTT.

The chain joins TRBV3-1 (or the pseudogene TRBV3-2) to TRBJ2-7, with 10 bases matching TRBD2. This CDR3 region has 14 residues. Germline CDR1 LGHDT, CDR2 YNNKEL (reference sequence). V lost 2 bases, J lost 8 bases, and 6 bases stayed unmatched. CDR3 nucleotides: TGTGCCAGCAGCCAACTAGCGGGGGCCGGTAAGCAGTACTTC. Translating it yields CASSQLAGAGKQYF.

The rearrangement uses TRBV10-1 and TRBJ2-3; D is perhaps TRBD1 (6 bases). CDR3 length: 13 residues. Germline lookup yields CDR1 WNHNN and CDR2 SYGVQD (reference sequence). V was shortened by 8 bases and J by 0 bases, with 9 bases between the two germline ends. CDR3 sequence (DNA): TGCGCCAGCGCGGACAGAAGCACAGATACGCAGTATTTT. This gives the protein CASADRSTDTQYF.

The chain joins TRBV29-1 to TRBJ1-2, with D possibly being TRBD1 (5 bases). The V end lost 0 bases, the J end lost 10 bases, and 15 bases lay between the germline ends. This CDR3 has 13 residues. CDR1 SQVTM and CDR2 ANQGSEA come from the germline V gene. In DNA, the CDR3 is TGCAGCGTTGAAGAAGGCGGTCGGGGGTACTACACCTTC. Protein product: CSVEEGGRGYYTF.

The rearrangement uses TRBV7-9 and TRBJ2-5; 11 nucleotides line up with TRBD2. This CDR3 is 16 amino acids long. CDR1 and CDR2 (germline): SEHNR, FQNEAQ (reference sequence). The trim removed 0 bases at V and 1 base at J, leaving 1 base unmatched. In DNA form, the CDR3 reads TGTGCCAGCAGCTTAGCCCTAGCGGGAGGCCAAGAGACCCAGTACTTC. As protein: CASSLALAGGQETQYF.

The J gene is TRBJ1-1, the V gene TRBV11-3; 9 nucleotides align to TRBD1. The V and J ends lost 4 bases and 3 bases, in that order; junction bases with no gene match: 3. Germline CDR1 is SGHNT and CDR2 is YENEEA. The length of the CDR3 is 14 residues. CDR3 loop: CASSSRTGDTEAFF. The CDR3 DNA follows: TGTGCCAGCAGCTCTCGGACAGGGGACACTGAAGCTTTCTTT. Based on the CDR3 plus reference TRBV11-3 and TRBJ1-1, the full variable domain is EAGVVQSPRYKIIEKKQPVAFWCNPISGHNTLYWYLQNLGQGPELLIRYENEEAVDDSQLPKDRFSAERLKGVDSTLKIQPAELGDSAVYLCASSSRTGDTEAFFGQGTRLTVV.

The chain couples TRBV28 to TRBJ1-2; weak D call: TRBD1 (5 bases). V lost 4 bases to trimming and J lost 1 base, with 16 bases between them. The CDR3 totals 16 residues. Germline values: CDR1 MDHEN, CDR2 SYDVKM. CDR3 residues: CASSSPSGGNNYGYTF. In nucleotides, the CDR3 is TGTGCCAGCAGTTCACCCTCCGGGGGTAATAACTATGGCTACACCTTC.

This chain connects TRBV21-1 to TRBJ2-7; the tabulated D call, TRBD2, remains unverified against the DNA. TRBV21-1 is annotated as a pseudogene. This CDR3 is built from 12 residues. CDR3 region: CASSMVAYEQYF. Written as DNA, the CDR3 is TGTGCCAGCAGCATGGTAGCCTACGAGCAGTACTTC.

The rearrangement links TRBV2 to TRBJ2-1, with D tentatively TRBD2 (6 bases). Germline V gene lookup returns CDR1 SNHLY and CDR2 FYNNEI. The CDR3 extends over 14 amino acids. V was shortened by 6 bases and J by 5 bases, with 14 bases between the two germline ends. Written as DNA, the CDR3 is TGTGCCAGCAGGCCCGGGCGGGGCGACAATGAGCAGTTCTTC. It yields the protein CASRPGRGDNEQFF.

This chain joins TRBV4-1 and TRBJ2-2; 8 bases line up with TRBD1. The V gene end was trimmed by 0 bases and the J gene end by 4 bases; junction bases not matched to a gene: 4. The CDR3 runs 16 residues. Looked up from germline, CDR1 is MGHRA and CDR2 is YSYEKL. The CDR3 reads CASSQDRGLSTGELFF. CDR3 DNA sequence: TGCGCCAGCAGCCAAGACAGGGGGCTTAGCACCGGGGAGCTGTTTTTT.

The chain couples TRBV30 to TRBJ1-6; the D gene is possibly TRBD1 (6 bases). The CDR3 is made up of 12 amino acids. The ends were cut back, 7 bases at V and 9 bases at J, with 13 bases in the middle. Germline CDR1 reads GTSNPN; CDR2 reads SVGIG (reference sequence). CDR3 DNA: TGTGCCTACACAGGGCCGCGTTCACCCCTCCACTTT. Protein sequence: CAYTGPRSPLHF. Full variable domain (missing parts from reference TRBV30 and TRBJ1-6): SQTIHQWPATLVQPVGSPLSLECTVEGTSNPNLYWYRQAAGRGLQLLFYSVGIGQISSEVPQNLSASRPQDRQFILSSKKLLLSDSGFYLCAYTGPRSPLHFGNGTRLTVT.

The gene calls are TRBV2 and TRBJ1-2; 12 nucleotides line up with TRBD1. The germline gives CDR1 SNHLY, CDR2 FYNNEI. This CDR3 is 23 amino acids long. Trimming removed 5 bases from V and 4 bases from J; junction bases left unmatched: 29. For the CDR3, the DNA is TGTGCCAGCAGTACCTCCTCCGGGACAGGGGGCGACCATCCCCATCGGCTTAGCTATGGCTACACCTTC. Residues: CASSTSSGTGGDHPHRLSYGYTF.

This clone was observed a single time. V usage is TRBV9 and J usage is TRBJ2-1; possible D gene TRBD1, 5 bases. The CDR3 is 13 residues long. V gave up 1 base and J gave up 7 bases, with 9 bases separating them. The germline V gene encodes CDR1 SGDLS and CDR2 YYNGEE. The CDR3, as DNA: TGTGCCAGCAGCGTAACGACAGTGAATGAGCAGTTCTTC. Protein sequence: CASSVTTVNEQFF.

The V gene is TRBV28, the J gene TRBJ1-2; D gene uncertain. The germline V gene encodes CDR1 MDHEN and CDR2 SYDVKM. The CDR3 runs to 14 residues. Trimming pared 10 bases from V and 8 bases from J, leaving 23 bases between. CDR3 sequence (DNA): TGTGCCACAACATCCGGGTCGGAGCTGTGGGGCTACACCTTC. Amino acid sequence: CATTSGSELWGYTF.

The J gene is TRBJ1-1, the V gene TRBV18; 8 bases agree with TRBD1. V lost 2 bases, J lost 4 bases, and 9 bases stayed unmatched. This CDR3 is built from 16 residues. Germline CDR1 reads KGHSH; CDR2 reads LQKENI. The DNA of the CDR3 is TGTGCCAGCTCACCATACACCGGGACAGGAGGCACTGAAGCTTTCTTT. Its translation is CASSPYTGTGGTEAFF. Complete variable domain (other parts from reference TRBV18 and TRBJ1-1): NAGVMQNPRHLVRRRGQEARLRCSPMKGHSHVYWYRQLPEEGLKFMVYLQKENIIDESGMPKERFSAEFPKEGPSILRIQQVVRGDSAAYFCASSPYTGTGGTEAFFGQGTRLTVV.

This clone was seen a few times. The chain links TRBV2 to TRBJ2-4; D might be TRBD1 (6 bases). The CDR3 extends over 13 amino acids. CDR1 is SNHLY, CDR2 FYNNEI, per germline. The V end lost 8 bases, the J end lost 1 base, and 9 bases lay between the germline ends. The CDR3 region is CASRGQAKNIQYF. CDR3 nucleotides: TGTGCCAGCCGTGGACAGGCCAAAAACATTCAGTACTTC.

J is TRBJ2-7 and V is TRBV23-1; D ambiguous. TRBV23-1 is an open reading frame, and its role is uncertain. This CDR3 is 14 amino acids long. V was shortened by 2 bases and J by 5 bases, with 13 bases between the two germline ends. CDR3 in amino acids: CASSQPTGSDEQYF. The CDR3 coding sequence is TGCGCCAGCAGTCAACCTACGGGTTCCGACGAGCAGTACTTC.